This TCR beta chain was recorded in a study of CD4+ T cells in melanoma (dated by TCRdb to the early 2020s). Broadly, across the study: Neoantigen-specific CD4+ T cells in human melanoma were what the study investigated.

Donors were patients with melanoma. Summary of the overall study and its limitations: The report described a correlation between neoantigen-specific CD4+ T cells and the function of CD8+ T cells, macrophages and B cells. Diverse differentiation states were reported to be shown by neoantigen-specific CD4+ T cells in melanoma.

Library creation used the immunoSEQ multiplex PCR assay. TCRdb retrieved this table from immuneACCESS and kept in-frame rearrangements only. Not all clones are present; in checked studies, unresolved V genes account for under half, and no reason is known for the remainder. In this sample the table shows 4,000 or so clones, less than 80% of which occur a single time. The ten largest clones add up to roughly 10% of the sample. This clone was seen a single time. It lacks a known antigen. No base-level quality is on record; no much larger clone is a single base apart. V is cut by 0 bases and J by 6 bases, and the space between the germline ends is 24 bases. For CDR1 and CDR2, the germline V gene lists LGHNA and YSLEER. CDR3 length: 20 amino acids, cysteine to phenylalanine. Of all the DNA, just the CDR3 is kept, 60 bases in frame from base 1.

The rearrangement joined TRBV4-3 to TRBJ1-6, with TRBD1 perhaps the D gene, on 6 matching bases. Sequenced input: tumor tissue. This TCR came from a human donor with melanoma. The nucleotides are TGCGCCAGCAGCCAAGAGGCGCCCCGGCCTCTGCCCAGGGGTAATTCACCCCTCCACTTT. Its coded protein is CASSQEAPRPLPRGNSPLHF.